Below, 32 T cell receptor beta chains from the same sample are listed, as sequenced in a study of blood T cell repertoires in COVID-19. Only in-frame clones appear in the TCRdb table, and some are missing; sequencing was by immunoSEQ multiplex PCR. The table includes 150,000 to 200,000 clones, roughly 82% detected once. Material for sequencing was PBMCs or T cells enriched from blood (not recorded which). The receptors originated from a woman younger than 45 who had recovered from COVID-19.

The chain employs TRBV9 and TRBJ2-7; 10 bases are a match to TRBD2. Trimming removed 3 bases from V and 2 bases from J; junction bases left unmatched: 11. Germline assignment: CDR1 SGDLS and CDR2 YYNGEE. CDR3 length: 17 residues. CDR3 loop: CASSGTSGPQGTYEQYF. DNA for the CDR3: TGTGCCAGCAGCGGGACTAGCGGCCCCCAAGGGACCTACGAGCAGTACTTC.

The chain has TRBV15 and TRBJ2-2; 7 bases align to TRBD2. Per the germline V gene, CDR1 is LNHNV and CDR2 is YYDKDF (reference sequence). V shed 1 base and J 4 bases; nucleotides not matched to a gene: 0. The CDR3 is made up of 14 amino acids. The CDR3 reads CATSRGTSTGELFF. In nucleotides, the CDR3 is TGTGCCACCAGCAGAGGGACTAGCACCGGGGAGCTGTTTTTT.

The chain combines TRBV18 with TRBJ2-7; possible D gene TRBD1, 6 bases. Trimming left V 4 bases short and J 7 bases short, with 29 bases between. CDR3 size: 18 residues. CDR1 is KGHSH and CDR2 is LQKENI in the germline V gene. CDR3 sequence (DNA): TGTGCCAGCTCACAAATCTCTATCCTCGGGACAAGTCCTGGTGAGCAGTACTTC. It codes for CASSQISILGTSPGEQYF.

The rearrangement links TRBV7-9 to TRBJ2-1; 15 bases line up with TRBD2. The CDR3 sequence is 18 residues long. V trimming: 0 bases; J trimming: 7 bases; junction bases outside the gene matches: 7. Germline CDR1 reads SEHNR; CDR2 reads FQNEAQ (reference sequence). CDR3 in amino acids: CASSLAPWTSGRGNEQFF. CDR3 DNA sequence: TGTGCCAGCAGCTTAGCCCCCTGGACTAGCGGGAGGGGGAATGAGCAGTTCTTC.

The V call is TRBV28, the J call TRBJ2-1; 8 nucleotides match TRBD2. The CDR3 consists of 13 residues. V gave up 6 bases and J gave up 11 bases; unmatched junction bases: 9. Germline CDR1 and CDR2: MDHEN and SYDVKM. CDR3 coding DNA: TGTGCCAGCAGCCCTGGACTAGCTGGTAAGCAGTTCTTC. Protein product: CASSPGLAGKQFF.

The CDR3 nucleotides are TGTGCCAGCAGTGAAGAGGGGGGGCTAAACCCCTCTGGAAACACCATATATTTT. It specifies CASSEEGGLNPSGNTIYF. This chain uses TRBV2 with TRBJ1-3; possibly TRBD1 for D (6 bases). CDR3 size: 18 residues. Looked up from germline, CDR1 is SNHLY and CDR2 is FYNNEI. With 1 base removed from V and 0 bases from J, the gap between germline ends came to 16 bases.

V and J are TRBV3-1 (or the pseudogene TRBV3-2) and TRBJ2-2; TRBD1 agrees at 10 bases. The CDR3 spans 16 residues. Germline lookup yields CDR1 LGHDT and CDR2 YNNKEL (reference sequence). Trimming cost V 4 bases and J 5 bases; bases outside gene matches: 7. CDR3: CASSPPTGGRTGELFF. The CDR3 DNA reads TGTGCCAGCAGCCCACCGACAGGGGGCCGAACCGGGGAGCTGTTTTTT.

The chain employs TRBV25-1 and TRBJ1-1; TRBD1 is a possible D gene (5 bases). Trimming took 4 bases from V and 4 from J, leaving 16 bases between them. The CDR3 loop spans 15 amino acids. CDR1 and CDR2 from the germline V gene are MGHDK and SYGVNS. CDR3 DNA: TGTGCCAGCAGTGGGGGGACTCCTGGGAGCACTGAAGCTTTCTTT. Translating gives CASSGGTPGSTEAFF. Full variable domain (remainder filled in from reference TRBV25-1 and TRBJ1-1): EADIYQTPRYLVIGTGKKITLECSQTMGHDKMYWYQQDPGMELHLIHYSYGVNSTEKGDLSSESTVSRIRTEHFPLTLESARPSHTSQYLCASSGGTPGSTEAFFGQGTRLTVV.

The chain is built from TRBV5-1 and TRBJ2-5, with D unresolved. This CDR3 region has 12 residues. Germline V CDR1 and CDR2: SGHRS, YFSETQ. Trimming stripped 5 bases from V and 3 bases from J, with 8 bases between. The CDR3 DNA reads as TGCGCCAGCAGTTTGCGCGAAGAGACCCAGTACTTC. This codes for CASSLREETQYF.

This sequence joins TRBV9 and TRBJ1-1, with D tentatively TRBD1 (6 bases). Germline-derived CDR1 and CDR2 are SGDLS and YYNGEE. The CDR3 runs 15 residues. V was cut by 0 bases and J by 3 bases, with 12 bases left in between. DNA for the CDR3: TGTGCCAGCAGCGTAGTTGGGGGCGAGTACACTGAAGCTTTCTTT. This gives the protein CASSVVGGEYTEAFF.

This clone was observed once. This rearrangement joins TRBV7-9 to TRBJ2-5; 8 bases agree with TRBD1. The length of the CDR3 is 14 residues. The ends lost 5 bases at V and 4 bases at J; junction bases unmatched: 6. Germline CDR1 is SEHNR and CDR2 is FQNEAQ (reference sequence). CDR3 DNA: TGTGCCAGCAGCCGGACAGGGCATAGAGAGACCCAGTACTTC. Its translation: CASSRTGHRETQYF.

This chain joins TRBV10-1 and TRBJ2-1; 11 nucleotides align to TRBD1. The junction had 4 bases not matched to a gene; V was cut back by 6 bases and J by 3 bases. Per germline, CDR1 WNHNN and CDR2 SYGVQD (reference sequence). The CDR3 runs to 15 residues. CDR3 loop: CASSVDRGLYNEQFF. CDR3 coding DNA: TGCGCCAGCAGCGTGGACAGGGGGCTCTACAATGAGCAGTTCTTC.

The table lists this clone with a few counts. This chain joins TRBV6-5 and TRBJ2-5; no clear D gene. Trimming removed 4 bases from V and 3 bases from J, with 9 bases in between. CDR3 size: 13 residues. Germline-derived CDR1 and CDR2 are MNHEY and SVGAGI. This CDR3 reads CASSSTMEETQYF. The CDR3 DNA sequence: TGTGCCAGCAGTTCAACTATGGAAGAGACCCAGTACTTC.

This sequence joins TRBV15 and TRBJ1-2; unclear D gene. Trimming removed 4 bases from V and 6 bases from J, with 15 bases in between. This CDR3 comprises 14 residues. Looked up from germline, CDR1 is LNHNV and CDR2 is YYDKDF (reference sequence). CDR3 region: CATSTPGSEHGYTF. CDR3 nucleotides: TGTGCCACCAGCACCCCCGGGTCCGAACATGGCTACACCTTC.

V gene TRBV28 combines with J gene TRBJ1-2, with 7 bases matching TRBD1. In germline, CDR1 is MDHEN, CDR2 SYDVKM. The junction had 12 bases not matched to a gene; V was cut back by 3 bases and J by 8 bases. There are 15 residues in the CDR3. The CDR3 loop is CASSFVLKGAQGYTF. CDR3 DNA: TGTGCCAGCAGTTTCGTGTTAAAGGGGGCGCAGGGCTACACCTTC.

The V call is TRBV28, the J call TRBJ2-1, with D perhaps matching TRBD1 (6 bases). Germline CDR1 reads MDHEN; CDR2 reads SYDVKM. The CDR3 is 12 amino acids. V lost 3 bases and J lost 7, with 7 bases in between. In DNA form, the CDR3 reads TGTGCCAGCAGTTTTACAGGGAATGAGCAGTTCTTC. It translates to CASSFTGNEQFF.

This clone has more than one count but fewer than ten. The chain links TRBV9 to TRBJ2-2, with 7 bases lining up with TRBD2. V lost 3 bases to trimming and J lost 0 bases; unmatched junction nucleotides: 8. Germline V lookup: CDR1 SGDLS, CDR2 YYNGEE. The CDR3 runs 17 residues. CDR3 nucleotides: TGTGCCAGCAGCGACCCCGGGAGCGGGACGAACACCGGGGAGCTGTTTTTT. This sequence encodes CASSDPGSGTNTGELFF.

The chain combines TRBV19 with TRBJ2-7; 9 positions match TRBD2. Germline CDR1 and CDR2: LNHDA and SQIVND (reference sequence). This CDR3 has 14 residues. J gave up 2 bases and V 5 bases, and 4 bases lay outside the gene matches. For the CDR3, the DNA is TGTGCCAGTAGTTTAGCGGGAGCCGCCTACGAGCAGTACTTC. As protein: CASSLAGAAYEQYF. The full variable domain, in which reference TRBV19 and TRBJ2-7 provide the parts outside the CDR3, is DGGITQSPKYLFRKEGQNVTLSCEQNLNHDAMYWYRQDPGQGLRLIYYSQIVNDFQKGDIAEGYSVSREKKESFPLTVTSAQKNPTAFYLCASSLAGAAYEQYFGPGTRLTVT.

V usage is TRBV11-2 and J usage is TRBJ2-1; D uncertain. The germline CDR1 and CDR2 sequences are SGHAT and FQNNGV. This CDR3 is built from 15 residues. V was clipped by 1 base and J by 5 bases, with 12 bases between them. The CDR3 region is CASSLVLITDNEQFF. DNA for the CDR3: TGTGCCAGCAGCTTAGTCCTGATTACTGACAATGAGCAGTTCTTC.

This rearrangement joins TRBV10-3 to TRBJ2-7; TRBD1 is a possible D gene (6 bases). This CDR3 has 13 residues. Germline V gene data show CDR1 as ENHRY and CDR2 as SYGVKD. Trimming left V 2 bases short and J 4 bases short, with 9 bases between. The CDR3 region is CAISEGQTYEQYF. CDR3 nucleotide sequence: TGTGCCATCAGTGAGGGACAGACTTACGAGCAGTACTTC.

The genes are TRBV5-1 and TRBJ1-4; 8 bases fit TRBD1. The CDR3 runs to 15 residues. CDR1 and CDR2 from the germline V gene are SGHRS and YFSETQ. Trimming cost V 5 bases and J 2 bases; bases outside gene matches: 5. The DNA of the CDR3 is TGCGCCAGCAGACAGGGGGTAAAGACTAATGAAAAACTGTTTTTT. Its translation is CASRQGVKTNEKLFF.

V usage is TRBV29-1 and J usage is TRBJ1-4; D remains unclear. In germline, CDR1 is SQVTM, CDR2 ANQGSEA. The CDR3 is 14 amino acids. The V end was cut by 1 base, the J end by 6 bases, with 12 bases between. In DNA, the CDR3 is TGCAGCGTTGAAGGAGGGCGCGAGGATGAAAAACTGTTTTTT. Translation gives CSVEGGREDEKLFF.

The rearrangement uses TRBV28 and TRBJ1-5, with TRBD1 as a possible D gene (6 bases). V shed 5 bases and J shed 6 bases, with 14 bases lying between them. In germline, CDR1 is MDHEN, CDR2 SYDVKM. This CDR3 is built from 14 residues. The CDR3 is CASSETGSSQPQHF. The CDR3 DNA follows: TGTGCCAGCAGTGAGACAGGTTCGAGTCAGCCCCAGCATTTT.

V gene TRBV19 combines with J gene TRBJ2-7; D gene ambiguous. The V gene lost 5 bases and the J gene lost 4 bases, with 18 bases spanning the gap. The CDR3 has 15 residues. Germline V lookup: CDR1 LNHDA, CDR2 SQIVND (reference sequence). As DNA, the CDR3 is TGTGCCAGTAGTCCGCGGATCAACGCACGATACGAGCAGTACTTC. Translating gives CASSPRINARYEQYF.

The chain combines TRBV7-6 with TRBJ2-7; TRBD2 matches 11 bases. Trimming cost V 2 bases and J 2 bases; bases outside gene matches: 14. CDR1 SGHVS and CDR2 FNYEAQ come from the germline V gene. CDR3 length: 19 residues. The CDR3 bases are TGTGCCAGCAGCTTACAAAGACCAGGGACTAGCGGCGTTACCTACGAGCAGTACTTC. Amino acid sequence: CASSLQRPGTSGVTYEQYF.

V and J are TRBV6-6 and TRBJ2-1, with 14 bases fitting TRBD2. Germline trimming cut 2 bases from V and 9 bases from J; bases unmatched to any gene: 6. Germline CDR1 and CDR2: MNHNY and SVGAGI (reference sequence). The CDR3 has 16 residues. The CDR3: CASSYPGTSGSIEQFF. CDR3 DNA sequence: TGTGCCAGCAGTTACCCGGGGACTAGCGGGAGTATTGAGCAGTTCTTC.

This clone has only a few counts. This chain connects TRBV6-4 to TRBJ1-2; possible D gene TRBD1, 6 bases. This CDR3 comprises 15 residues. Germline loops: CDR1 MRHNA, CDR2 SNTAGT. Deletions cut 2 bases from V and 5 bases from J, with 15 bases between. The CDR3 nucleotides read TGTGCCAGCAGTGACGGGAGGGCAGGGGCTTATGGCTACACCTTC. Its translation is CASSDGRAGAYGYTF.

This chain links TRBV7-8 with TRBJ2-1; D may be TRBD1 (5 bases). The germline V gene encodes CDR1 SGHVS and CDR2 FQNEAQ. Trimming cost V 6 bases and J 13 bases, with 10 bases left between them. This CDR3 has 10 amino acids. In DNA, the CDR3 is TGTGCCAGCAGAGGGGCTATTCAGTTCTTC. This codes for CASRGAIQFF. Filled out from reference TRBV7-8 and TRBJ2-1, the complete variable domain reads GAGVSQSPRYKVAKRGQDVALRCDPISGHVSLFWYQQALGQGPEFLTYFQNEAQLDKSGLPSDRFFAERPEGSVSTLKIQRTQQEDSAVYLCASRGAIQFFGPGTRLTVL.

This sequence joins TRBV11-3 and TRBJ2-1; 7 bases are a match to TRBD2. Germline trimming cut 4 bases from V and 1 base from J; bases unmatched to any gene: 4. CDR1 and CDR2 from the germline V gene are SGHNT and YENEEA. The CDR3 covers 15 residues. The DNA for the CDR3 is TGTGCCAGCAGCTCCGGACTAGGTTCCTACAATGAGCAGTTCTTC. This translates into CASSSGLGSYNEQFF.

This rearrangement joins TRBV19 to TRBJ1-1; 8 bases match TRBD1. Losses at the gene ends were 5 bases for V and 4 bases for J; bases not matched to a gene: 15. CDR3 length: 17 amino acids. Germline values: CDR1 LNHDA, CDR2 SQIVND (reference sequence). The CDR3 sequence: CASSWRGSTGVGTEAFF. CDR3 bases: TGTGCCAGTAGTTGGCGAGGGTCGACAGGGGTGGGCACTGAAGCTTTCTTT. The variable domain in full, with the rest retrieved from reference TRBV19 and TRBJ1-1, is DGGITQSPKYLFRKEGQNVTLSCEQNLNHDAMYWYRQDPGQGLRLIYYSQIVNDFQKGDIAEGYSVSREKKESFPLTVTSAQKNPTAFYLCASSWRGSTGVGTEAFFGQGTRLTVV.

The rearrangement joins TRBV28 to TRBJ2-3; 7 bases fit TRBD1. The CDR3 runs 15 residues. J was trimmed by 3 bases and V by 6 bases; bases with no gene match: 9. Looked up from germline, CDR1 is MDHEN and CDR2 is SYDVKM. In DNA, the CDR3 is TGTGCCAGCAGCCACAGGGGAAGGGGGACAGATACGCAGTATTTT. Translating gives CASSHRGRGTDTQYF.

V and J are TRBV12-3 or TRBV12-4 and TRBJ2-2, with no clear D. The CDR3 is 11 residues long. Trimming took off 7 bases at V and 8 bases at J, with 8 bases between the two ends. The CDR3 coding sequence is TGTGCCAGCACTAATTTGGGGGAGCTGTTTTTT. It translates to CASTNLGELFF.